The clone carrying this T cell receptor (beta chain) was seen at least ten times. This record belongs to a study of naive and memory T cell subsets. Two oligonucleotides, mixed equimolar, formed the beta constant-region primer covering TRBC1 and TRBC2. MiXCR, run by TCRdb on the UMI-ligation and nested PCR reads, gives a single entry per CDR3 protein. The table shows fewer than 5,000 distinct CDR3 sequences, with around 7.8% occurring only once. CD8 T cells were positively selected from what remained after CD4 positive selection. Germline V gene sequence: CDR1 KGHDR, CDR2 SFDVKD. The CDR3 spans 19 residues. V lost 9 bases and J lost 0, with 25 bases in between.

The rearrangement links TRBV24-1 to TRBJ2-2, with D possibly being TRBD1 (6 bases). Sequencing was done on a sample of CD4+ TEMRA cells from blood. Subset reported: effector memory re-expressing CD45RA, CD45RA+ CD27-. The source of this sequence is a human donor in good health. The CDR3 nucleotides read TGTGCCACCTCCTTATTCGACACTCCCGGGACAACGAACACCGGGGAGCTGTTTTTT. Protein: CATSLFDTPGTTNTGELFF.